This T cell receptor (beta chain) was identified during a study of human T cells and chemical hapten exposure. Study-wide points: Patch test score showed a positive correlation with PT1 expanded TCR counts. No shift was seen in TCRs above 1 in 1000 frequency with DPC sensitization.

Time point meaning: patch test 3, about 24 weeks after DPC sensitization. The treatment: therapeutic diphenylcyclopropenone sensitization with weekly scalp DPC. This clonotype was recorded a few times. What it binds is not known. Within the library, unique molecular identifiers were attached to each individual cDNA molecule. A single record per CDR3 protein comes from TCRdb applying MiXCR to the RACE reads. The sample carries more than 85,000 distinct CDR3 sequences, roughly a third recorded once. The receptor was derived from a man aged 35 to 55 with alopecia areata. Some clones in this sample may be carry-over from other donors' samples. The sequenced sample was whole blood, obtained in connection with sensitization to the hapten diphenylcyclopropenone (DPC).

The CDR3 sequence: CSASQGANTEAFF. The CDR3 DNA reads TGCAGTGCCTCACAGGGGGCAAACACTGAAGCTTTCTTT. V gene TRBV20-1 combines with J gene TRBJ1-1; 9 nucleotides line up with TRBD1. Germline V gene lookup returns CDR1 DFQATT and CDR2 SNEGSKA (reference sequence). The CDR3 spans 13 residues. Unmatched junction bases numbered 4, after V lost 6 bases and J lost 2 bases.